This TCR beta chain was sequenced in a study of identical twins. V lost 5 bases and J 1 base, leaving 12 bases between the germline ends. The CDR3 totals 14 residues. Germline loops: CDR1 SGHRS, CDR2 YFSETQ. This clonotype was counted only a few times. TCRdb analysed the 5' RACE reads with MiXCR anew, one entry per CDR3 protein. The sample has about 240,000 distinct CDR3 sequences, roughly 12% seen once; the top ten hold 4% to 5%. The data were also submitted as part of a second study, on yellow fever vaccine responses in identical twins.

This sequence was found in a woman aged 18-29 years in good health. V gene TRBV5-1 combines with J gene TRBJ1-1; D is ambiguous. Source material: memory (CD45RO+) T cells sorted from blood. The CDR3 DNA is TGCGCCAGCAGTGGCGGACGGCAGAACACTGAAGCTTTCTTT. It is translated as CASSGGRQNTEAFF.